The 24 T cell receptor beta chains presented below share a single source sample, sequenced in a study of CD8+ T cells in alopecia areata. Treatment given: oral pan-JAK inhibitor, 5-10 mg twice daily. Sequencing used cDNA as its template, made by extracting RNA and reverse transcribing it. Measured with immunoSEQ multiplex PCR; TCRdb has only the in-frame clones, and not every one. The data contain roughly 200,000 clones, about 55% of them seen just once; the ten biggest clones take up less than 14%. Sequencing was performed on CD8+ T cells sorted from blood, taken at week 24, from a patient treated with tofacitinib. These receptors all stem from a human donor with alopecia areata.

The rearrangement uses TRBV9 and TRBJ1-1, with D tentatively TRBD1 (5 bases). Per the germline V gene, CDR1 is SGDLS and CDR2 is YYNGEE. The CDR3 runs 15 residues. The V end was cut by 0 bases, the J end by 1 base, with 10 bases between. CDR3 residues: CASSVAMQGNTEAFF. The CDR3 DNA reads as TGTGCCAGCAGCGTAGCTATGCAGGGGAACACTGAAGCTTTCTTT.

This sequence joins TRBV11-1 and TRBJ2-3; TRBD1 agrees at 11 bases. Germline CDR1 reads SGHAT; CDR2 reads FQDESV (reference sequence). The CDR3 has 17 amino acids. J was trimmed by 3 bases and V by 1 base; bases with no gene match: 6. The CDR3 nucleotides are TGTGCCAGCAGCTTAGGGACAGGGGGCAAGTCGACAGATACGCAGTATTTT. Protein sequence: CASSLGTGGKSTDTQYF.

The rearrangement uses TRBV7-9 and TRBJ2-1; 11 positions agree with TRBD2. The germline V gene encodes CDR1 SEHNR and CDR2 FQNEAQ (reference sequence). CDR3 size: 16 residues. With 5 bases clipped from V and 7 bases from J, the junction kept 10 bases outside the gene matches. This CDR3 is CASSPPSGGNLNEQFF. The CDR3 DNA reads TGTGCCAGCAGCCCTCCTAGCGGGGGGAACCTGAATGAGCAGTTCTTC. Full variable domain (outside the CDR3, taken from reference TRBV7-9 and TRBJ2-1): DTGVSQNPRHKITKRGQNVTFRCDPISEHNRLYWYRQTLGQGPEFLTYFQNEAQLEKSRLLSDRFSAERPKGSFSTLEIQRTEQGDSAMYLCASSPPSGGNLNEQFFGPGTRLTVL.

The chain joins TRBV2 to TRBJ2-7; D is uncertain. The germline V and J ends were trimmed by 7 bases and 0 bases, with 13 bases remaining between them. Germline assignment: CDR1 SNHLY and CDR2 FYNNEI. The CDR3 extends over 14 amino acids. CDR3 protein: CASISGTSSYEQYF. CDR3 sequence (DNA): TGTGCCAGCATATCAGGCACCAGCTCCTACGAGCAGTACTTC.

This chain links TRBV30 with TRBJ1-1; 9 nucleotides line up with TRBD1. CDR3 length equals 14 residues. Trimming removed 7 bases from V and 4 bases from J; junction bases left unmatched: 10. Per the germline V gene, CDR1 is GTSNPN and CDR2 is SVGIG (reference sequence). The CDR3 spells CASHSGTGTTEAFF. The CDR3 DNA reads TGTGCCTCCCATTCCGGGACAGGGACCACTGAAGCTTTCTTT.

V is TRBV4-3 and J is TRBJ2-3; TRBD1 aligns across 8 bases. In germline, CDR1 is LGHNA, CDR2 YSLEER. V lost 0 bases, J lost 2 bases, and 7 bases stayed unmatched. This CDR3 has 17 residues. CDR3 in DNA: TGCGCCAGCAGCCAAGAGACAGGGGTATCTGTCACAGATACGCAGTATTTT. It encodes CASSQETGVSVTDTQYF.

This clone has a handful of counts. The chain employs TRBV4-3 and TRBJ1-4; 10 bases align to TRBD1. V shed 2 bases and J 7 bases; nucleotides not matched to a gene: 4. The germline gives CDR1 LGHNA, CDR2 YSLEER. The CDR3 sequence is 15 residues long. In DNA, the CDR3 is TGCGCCAGCAGCCAATCCGGGACAGGGGTTGAAAAACTGTTTTTT. Protein product: CASSQSGTGVEKLFF.

J is TRBJ2-7 and V is TRBV7-9; 12 positions match TRBD2. The CDR3 totals 16 residues. Germline CDR1 SEHNR, CDR2 FQNEAQ (reference sequence). V was clipped by 5 bases and J by 2 bases; unmatched bases: 7. The CDR3 sequence is CASSHPTSGGPYEQYF. Here the CDR3 DNA reads TGTGCCAGCAGCCACCCGACTAGCGGGGGACCCTACGAGCAGTACTTC.

This chain uses TRBV10-1 with TRBJ2-7, with D perhaps given as TRBD1 or TRBD2 (5 bases each). Germline V gene sequence: CDR1 WNHNN, CDR2 SYGVQD (reference sequence). V was shortened by 7 bases and J by 7 bases, with 14 bases between the two germline ends. The CDR3 is made up of 12 amino acids. CDR3 sequence (DNA): TGCGCCAGCAAGGGGACCGCTGGTGAGCAGTACTTC. As protein: CASKGTAGEQYF.

This chain joins TRBV18 and TRBJ2-3; 13 bases agree with TRBD2. V lost 1 base to trimming and J lost 2 bases; unmatched junction nucleotides: 3. The CDR3 totals 17 residues. Germline V gene data show CDR1 as KGHSH and CDR2 as LQKENI. The CDR3 DNA is TGTGCCAGCTCACCACGGACTAGCGGGGGACCCACAGATACGCAGTATTTT. Translated, it gives CASSPRTSGGPTDTQYF.

The chain is built from TRBV9 and TRBJ2-1; perhaps D is TRBD1 or TRBD2 (5 bases each). V was clipped by 3 bases and J by 0 bases, with 10 bases between them. CDR1 and CDR2 (germline): SGDLS, YYNGEE. This CDR3 spans 15 amino acids. This chain's CDR3 is CASSEGTSSYNEQFF. In DNA, the CDR3 is TGTGCCAGCAGCGAAGGGACGAGCTCCTACAATGAGCAGTTCTTC.

This clone was seen only once. The J gene is TRBJ1-2, the V gene TRBV27, with 10 bases aligning to TRBD1. In germline, CDR1 is MNHEY, CDR2 SMNVEV (reference sequence). The trim removed 6 bases at V and 5 bases at J, leaving 12 bases unmatched. This CDR3 has 16 amino acids. The CDR3 region is CASSSPRTGGNYGYTF. In DNA, the CDR3 is TGTGCCAGCAGCTCCCCAAGGACAGGGGGTAATTATGGCTACACCTTC.

V gene TRBV15 combines with J gene TRBJ1-1; D not resolved. The CDR3 covers 13 residues. From germline, CDR1 is LNHNV and CDR2 YYDKDF (reference sequence). Between the trimmed V and J ends, which lost 5 bases and 1 base, there was a span of 8 bases. The CDR3 region is CATSEVQNTEAFF. In DNA, the CDR3 is TGTGCCACCAGCGAGGTGCAGAACACTGAAGCTTTCTTT.

CDR3 loop: CAWSSGTGKDTQYF. The CDR3 region has the DNA TGTGCCTGGAGTAGTGGGACAGGGAAAGATACGCAGTATTTT. The chain joins TRBV30 to TRBJ2-3, with 9 bases identical to TRBD1. The CDR3 sequence is 14 residues long. Losses at the gene ends were 2 bases for V and 5 bases for J; bases not matched to a gene: 5. CDR1 and CDR2 from the germline V gene are GTSNPN and SVGIG (reference sequence).

The chain uses TRBV4-3 and TRBJ1-1, with D possibly being TRBD1 (6 bases). V lost 2 bases to trimming and J lost 4 bases, with 14 bases between them. This CDR3 is built from 15 residues. The germline gives CDR1 LGHNA, CDR2 YSLEER. CDR3 protein: CASSQTRGASTEAFF. The CDR3 DNA reads as TGCGCCAGCAGCCAAACTCGGGGGGCGTCCACTGAAGCTTTCTTT.

This chain uses TRBV7-7 with TRBJ1-1; D uncertain. The CDR3 is 13 amino acids. Per the germline V gene, CDR1 is SSHAT and CDR2 is FNYEAQ (reference sequence). Trimming took off 5 bases at V and 3 bases at J, with 10 bases between the two ends. This CDR3 is CASSRTLDTEAFF. The CDR3 DNA sequence: TGTGCCAGCAGCCGAACCCTCGACACTGAAGCTTTCTTT.

This clone was found once. V and J are TRBV6-5 and TRBJ2-3, with D possibly matching TRBD2 (5 bases). The germline CDR1 and CDR2 sequences are MNHEY and SVGAGI. This CDR3 is 16 amino acids long. With 2 bases removed from V and 2 bases from J, the gap between germline ends came to 14 bases. The CDR3 region has the DNA TGTGCCAGCAGTTACAGGCCTAGCCTCCCCACAGATACGCAGTATTTT. This codes for CASSYRPSLPTDTQYF.

The rearrangement uses TRBV5-1 and TRBJ2-1, with 11 positions matching TRBD2. Germline V lookup: CDR1 SGHRS, CDR2 YFSETQ. J lost 5 bases, V lost 4 bases, and 8 bases had no gene match. This CDR3 region has 16 residues. CDR3 coding DNA: TGCGCCAGCAGCGCCTCTAGCGGGGGGACGAACAATGAGCAGTTCTTC. Protein: CASSASSGGTNNEQFF.

The gene calls are TRBV20-1 and TRBJ2-1, with D unresolved. This CDR3 is 11 amino acids long. Trimming took 6 bases from V and 10 from J, leaving 13 bases between them. Germline loops: CDR1 DFQATT, CDR2 SNEGSKA (reference sequence). CDR3 DNA: TGCAGTGCCGCCGAACTTTTGGAGCAGTTCTTC. Protein product: CSAAELLEQFF.

In regard to this clone: At the DNA level, this CDR3 is encoded by other sequences in the same sample as well. V and J are TRBV7-3 and TRBJ2-1; D not resolved. The ends were cut back, 2 bases at V and 6 bases at J, with 2 bases in the middle. Germline V gene sequence: CDR1 SGHTA, CDR2 FQGTGA. The CDR3 totals 11 residues. This CDR3 reads CASSLGNEQFF. CDR3 nucleotide sequence: TGTGCCAGCAGCTTAGGCAATGAGCAGTTCTTC.

This clone was seen a handful of times. The chain couples TRBV5-6 to TRBJ1-6; no clear D. Germline CDR1 and CDR2: SGHDT and YYEEEE. The CDR3 runs 13 residues. Trimming pared 0 bases from V and 7 bases from J, leaving 5 bases between. This CDR3 reads CASSLGGNSPLHF. The CDR3 DNA follows: TGTGCCAGCAGCTTGGGCGGAAATTCACCCCTCCACTTT.

The chain carries TRBV7-8 and TRBJ2-3; D call uncertain. The CDR3 extends over 13 amino acids. In germline, CDR1 is SGHVS, CDR2 FQNEAQ. Trimming stripped 4 bases from V and 2 bases from J, with 7 bases between. DNA for the CDR3: TGTGCCAGCAGCTCGCCATTCACAGATACGCAGTATTTT. This gives the protein CASSSPFTDTQYF.

This chain links TRBV2 with TRBJ2-5; D possibly corresponds to TRBD1 (5 bases). V was trimmed by 6 bases and J by 1 base, leaving 15 bases between them. There are 15 residues in the CDR3. Per the germline V gene, CDR1 is SNHLY and CDR2 is FYNNEI. The DNA of the CDR3 is TGTGCCAGCAGCCCAGGGCCCTACGCCCAAGAGACCCAGTACTTC. Translated: CASSPGPYAQETQYF.

The sample holds a few counts of this clone. The V and J genes are TRBV6-5 and TRBJ2-3; tentative D call: TRBD1 (5 bases). Germline V gives CDR1 MNHEY, CDR2 SVGAGI. The CDR3 is 12 residues long. Trimming removed 6 bases from V and 1 base from J, with 5 bases in between. The CDR3 coding sequence is TGTGCCAGCAGAGGGGGCACAGATACGCAGTATTTT. It specifies CASRGGTDTQYF.